Below, 16 T cell receptor beta chains from the same sample are listed, as sequenced in a study of T-cell reconstitution after alpha-beta-depleted transplantation in children. Unique molecular identifiers were incorporated when the TCRbeta library was constructed. TCRdb re-called the PCR reads through MiXCR, storing one row per CDR3 protein. Of 640,000 or so distinct CDR3 sequences listed, approximately 16% are singletons. This specimen was PBMCs from the stem cell graft donor, taken from the stem cell graft. These receptors all stem from a human donor who donated a stem cell graft to a child with acute myeloid leukemia.

This clonotype appeared a few times. The chain recombines TRBV20-1 with TRBJ2-1, with 13 nucleotides matching TRBD2. The germline V gene encodes CDR1 DFQATT and CDR2 SNEGSKA (reference sequence). The CDR3 spans 16 residues. The V gene end was trimmed by 4 bases and the J gene end by 2 bases; junction bases not matched to a gene: 5. The CDR3 reads CSAIPGLAGTYNEQFF. CDR3 nucleotide sequence: TGCAGTGCTATACCGGGACTAGCGGGGACCTACAATGAGCAGTTCTTC.

V gene TRBV12-3 or TRBV12-4 combines with J gene TRBJ1-5; D is unresolved. V shed 1 base and J shed 0 bases, with 10 bases lying between them. This CDR3 spans 16 amino acids. The CDR3 DNA is TGTGCCAGCAGTTTAGGGTCCCTTTATAGCAATCAGCCCCAGCATTTT. Residues: CASSLGSLYSNQPQHF.

At least ten counts were recorded for this clonotype. V and J are TRBV20-1 and TRBJ1-6, with 7 bases fitting TRBD1. The CDR3 spans 15 residues. In germline, CDR1 is DFQATT, CDR2 SNEGSKA (reference sequence). V was clipped by 3 bases and J by 8 bases; unmatched bases: 10. The CDR3 reads CSASSSDRVDSPLHF. DNA of the CDR3: TGCAGTGCTAGTTCTAGCGACAGGGTTGATTCACCCCTCCACTTT.

This clonotype was seen more than once but under ten times. This chain connects TRBV30 to TRBJ1-1, with D possibly being TRBD1 (6 bases). The CDR3 runs 12 residues. Trimming cost V 4 bases and J 11 bases, with 17 bases left between them. Germline CDR1 and CDR2: GTSNPN and SVGIG (reference sequence). CDR3 region: CAWTEGHNRAFF. Written as DNA, the CDR3 is TGTGCCTGGACCGAGGGACACAACCGGGCTTTCTTT. The full variable domain, with the rest looked up from reference TRBV30 and TRBJ1-1, is SQTIHQWPATLVQPVGSPLSLECTVEGTSNPNLYWYRQAAGRGLQLLFYSVGIGQISSEVPQNLSASRPQDRQFILSSKKLLLSDSGFYLCAWTEGHNRAFFGQGTRLTVV.

This chain connects TRBV20-1 to TRBJ2-3; the match to TRBD2 covers 9 bases. V shed 3 bases and J 4 bases; nucleotides not matched to a gene: 5. The CDR3 runs to 14 residues. Germline assignment: CDR1 DFQATT and CDR2 SNEGSKA (reference sequence). The CDR3 is CSARLAGLSDTQYF. The DNA for the CDR3 is TGCAGTGCTAGGCTAGCGGGGCTTTCAGATACGCAGTATTTT.

This clonotype was found many times. The rearrangement joins TRBV20-1 to TRBJ1-1; unclear D gene. The germline gives CDR1 DFQATT, CDR2 SNEGSKA (reference sequence). Trimming left V 0 bases short and J 2 bases short, with 7 bases between. CDR3 length: 13 residues. CDR3 sequence: CSARDPSNTEAFF. In DNA form, the CDR3 reads TGCAGTGCTAGAGACCCGTCAAACACTGAAGCTTTCTTT.

In this sample, this clonotype turned up a few times. This rearrangement joins TRBV7-6 to TRBJ1-6; possibly TRBD1 for D (5 bases). Germline V gene lookup returns CDR1 SGHVS and CDR2 FNYEAQ. This CDR3 has 17 residues. V was trimmed by 5 bases and J by 8 bases, leaving 22 bases between them. The CDR3 region is CASSVGPSVSGDSPLHF. CDR3 sequence (DNA): TGTGCCAGCAGCGTAGGCCCTTCAGTCTCGGGGGATTCACCCCTCCACTTT.

The gene calls are TRBV12-5 and TRBJ2-2; D is unresolved. Trimming took 4 bases from V and 6 from J, leaving 12 bases between them. CDR1 is LGHNT and CDR2 is FRNRAP in the germline V gene. This CDR3 has 14 amino acids. Here the CDR3 DNA reads TGTGCTAGTGGTTCCTCCAAGGGTCCCGGGGAGCTGTTTTTT. Its protein product is CASGSSKGPGELFF.

This clonotype was counted many times. The gene calls are TRBV20-1 and TRBJ1-2; D uncertain. CDR1 is DFQATT, CDR2 SNEGSKA, per germline (reference sequence). The CDR3 spans 12 residues. V was cut by 6 bases and J by 8 bases, with 16 bases left in between. CDR3 region: CSATDPGQGYTF. CDR3 sequence (DNA): TGCAGTGCAACAGACCCGGGCCAGGGCTACACCTTC.

This clonotype was seen repeatedly, ten times or more. The rearrangement uses TRBV5-8 and TRBJ1-1, with a tentative D call TRBD1 (5 bases). The V end lost 10 bases, the J end lost 4 bases, and 17 bases lay between the germline ends. Germline V gene lookup returns CDR1 SGHTS and CDR2 YDEGEE. This CDR3 has 13 amino acids. The CDR3 region has the DNA TGTGCCTCCTGGCGGGGGAGGGCCACTGAAGCTTTCTTT. Its translation: CASWRGRATEAFF.

This clonotype was seen repeatedly, ten times or more. J is TRBJ2-5 and V is TRBV29-1; a weak D match, TRBD2 (6 bases). Germline loops: CDR1 SQVTM, CDR2 ANQGSEA. The V gene lost 5 bases and the J gene lost 3 bases, with 10 bases spanning the gap. The CDR3 totals 12 residues. As DNA, the CDR3 is TGCAGCGTTTCTATAGCGGAAGAGACCCAGTACTTC. Translated: CSVSIAEETQYF.

The V and J genes are TRBV7-9 and TRBJ2-1; D is possibly TRBD1 (5 bases). Germline CDR1 and CDR2: SEHNR and FQNEAQ (reference sequence). Trimming stripped 4 bases from V and 0 bases from J, with 16 bases between. This CDR3 is 17 amino acids long. CDR3 sequence: CASSSLGPLGSYNEQFF. Written as DNA, the CDR3 is TGTGCCAGCAGCTCCTTGGGGCCGTTGGGCTCCTACAATGAGCAGTTCTTC.

The gene calls are TRBV5-5 and TRBJ2-2; D might be TRBD1 or TRBD2, each matching 5 bases. Trimming stripped 3 bases from V and 1 base from J, with 10 bases between. The CDR3 spans 15 residues. CDR1 and CDR2 (germline): SGHKS, YYEKEE (reference sequence). In DNA form, the CDR3 reads TGTGCCAGCAGCTCAGGGACCCGGAACACCGGGGAGCTGTTTTTT. This encodes CASSSGTRNTGELFF.

In its sample, this clonotype was seen a few times. The J gene is TRBJ2-2, the V gene TRBV15; 8 bases fit TRBD2. The trim removed 5 bases at V and 0 bases at J, leaving 5 bases unmatched. The CDR3 is 16 amino acids. Germline-derived CDR1 and CDR2 are LNHNV and YYDKDF (reference sequence). The CDR3 DNA follows: TGTGCCACCAGCCCAATCGGGGGGGCGAACACCGGGGAGCTGTTTTTT. As protein: CATSPIGGANTGELFF.

This clonotype was recorded a few times. The V and J genes are TRBV10-3 and TRBJ1-6, with a tentative D call TRBD1 (5 bases). The CDR3 contains 16 residues. V was shortened by 2 bases and J by 7 bases, with 15 bases between the two germline ends. Looked up from germline, CDR1 is ENHRY and CDR2 is SYGVKD. The CDR3 DNA follows: TGTGCCATCAGTGAGGCGGAGACAGTAAAAAATTCACCCCTCCACTTT. It codes for CAISEAETVKNSPLHF.

The table lists this clonotype with many counts. This rearrangement joins TRBV27 to TRBJ2-7; 10 bases match TRBD1. CDR1 is MNHEY and CDR2 is SMNVEV in the germline V gene (reference sequence). The CDR3 spans 13 residues. Unmatched junction bases numbered 4, after V lost 4 bases and J lost 7 bases. CDR3 DNA: TGTGCCAGCAGTTCGGGACAGGGGTTTGAGCAGTACTTC. Its protein product is CASSSGQGFEQYF.